The T cell receptor beta chain under discussion was sequenced for a study of T cells in Graves' hyperthyroidism and ophthalmopathy. Concerning this clonotype itself: Its specificity is unknown.

The study's findings and limits: Prediction of ophthalmopathy progression came a median around 7.1 months pre-onset. Blood also held most thyroid clonotypes expanded beyond 0.001.

CDR1 and CDR2 from the germline V gene are SGHTA and FQGNSA. The CDR3 length is 16 residues. The junction had 8 bases not matched to a gene; V was cut back by 5 bases and J by 5 bases. Authors of the study amplified TCR beta CDR3 regions from RNA transcripts. The HTBI primer set was used in a first-round RT-PCR of the TCR CDR3. TCRdb re-derived calls from the multiplex PCR reads in MiXCR, one entry per CDR3 protein. The sample holds about 570,000 distinct CDR3 sequences, roughly 50% seen once. The J gene is TRBJ2-5, the V gene TRBV7-2, with 13 bases that match TRBD2. Sequenced material: peripheral blood or thyroid tissue (not recorded which). The clonotype was recovered from an adult woman with Graves' disease, either hyperthyroidism or ophthalmopathy (not recorded which). The CDR3 spells CASSVTSGRAGETQYF. The CDR3 region has the DNA TGTGCCAGCAGCGTAACTAGCGGGAGGGCAGGGGAGACCCAGTACTTC.